This T cell receptor (beta chain) was recorded in a study of shared clonotypes between healthy human individuals. As regards this clone: Its antigen is as yet unknown.

Whole-study findings and limits: Tissue TCR repertoires likely differ from these blood-only repertoires. A handful of donors shared approximately 5% of their naive CD4 clonotypes.

This CDR3 comprises 14 residues. Only in-frame clones appear in the TCRdb table, and some are missing; sequencing was by immunoSEQ multiplex PCR. This table has 2 million to 2.5 million clones, approximately 95% appearing once. The clonotype originates from a man between 18 and 29 years old in good health. The gene calls are TRBV21-1 and TRBJ2-5; the table's D call TRBD1 went unverified against the DNA. TRBV21-1 is deemed a pseudogene. The sample comprised naive CD4+ T cells sorted from blood. The subset is: CD45RA+ positively selected. The CDR3 DNA reads as TGTGCCAGCAGCAAGGGACAGGGGCAAGAGACCCAGTACTTC. Encoded protein: CASSKGQGQETQYF.